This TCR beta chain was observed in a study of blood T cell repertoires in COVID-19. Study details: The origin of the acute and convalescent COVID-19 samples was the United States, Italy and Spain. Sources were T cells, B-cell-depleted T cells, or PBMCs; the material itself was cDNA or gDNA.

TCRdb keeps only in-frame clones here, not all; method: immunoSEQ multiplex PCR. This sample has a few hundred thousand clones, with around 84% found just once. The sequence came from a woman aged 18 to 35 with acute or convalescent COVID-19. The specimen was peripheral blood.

CDR3 region: CASSGRVNYYGYTF. In DNA form, the CDR3 reads TGTGCCAGCAGCGGCAGGGTGAATTACTATGGCTACACCTTC. This rearrangement joins TRBV9 to TRBJ1-2; TRBD1 is a possible D gene (5 bases). With 3 bases removed from V and 3 bases from J, the gap between germline ends came to 12 bases. The CDR3 sequence is 14 residues long. Germline CDR1 reads SGDLS; CDR2 reads YYNGEE.